Listed below are T cell receptor beta chains from one sample, sequenced in a study of cytomegalovirus exposure and HLA in healthy donors. Here immunoSEQ multiplex PCR was the method, and the copy in TCRdb shows in-frame clones only, minus some. Seen here are around 190,000 clones, 80% to 90% observed once, and the top ten hold 1.7%. Input material: PBMCs. The receptor set was obtained from a man in his forties or fifties in good health and CMV-seropositive. The CDR3 runs from the conserved cysteine through the conserved F or W. The D gene is left open where the match is weak. Part of the rows lack a size; the others show once, few, many or a class for expanded clones.

j_call d_call v_call clone_size cdr3_aa cdr3_nt
TRBJ2-2 NA TRBV6-5 NA CASSRQAGELFF TGTGCCAGCAGTAGACAGGCCGGGGAGCTGTTTTTT
TRBJ1-1 NA TRBV19 NA CASAGGGEAFF TGTGCCAGTGCCGGGGGGGGAGAAGCTTTCTTT
TRBJ1-2 TRBD1 TRBV10-3 few CAISGGTGEYGYTF TGTGCCATCAGTGGGGGGACAGGCGAGTATGGCTACACCTTC
TRBJ2-3 TRBD1 TRBV29-1 NA CSARTGQATQYF TGCAGCGCTCGGACAGGTCAAGCTACGCAGTATTTT
TRBJ2-3 NA TRBV10-3 NA CAISEPKVPSTGRAGDGGTDTQYF TGTGCCATCAGTGAGCCAAAAGTCCCCTCGACAGGCAGGGCGGGAGATGGTGGCACAGATACGCAGTATTTT
TRBJ2-3 TRBD1 TRBV18 NA CASSPDRGAATQYF TGTGCCAGCTCACCCGACAGGGGGGCAGCTACGCAGTATTTT
TRBJ2-1 NA TRBV5-1 NA CASSLDQAYNEQFF TGCGCCAGCAGCTTGGATCAGGCCTACAATGAGCAGTTCTTC
TRBJ2-5 TRBD1 TRBV6-5 NA CASSNRGKETQYF TGTGCCAGCAGTAACAGGGGAAAAGAGACCCAGTACTTC
TRBJ2-3 TRBD2 TRBV10-3 NA CAISSGLAGAADTQYF TGTGCCATCAGTAGTGGCCTAGCGGGAGCCGCAGATACGCAGTATTTT
TRBJ1-5 NA TRBV27 NA CASSFSGGPQHF TGTGCCAGCAGTTTTTCGGGTGGGCCCCAGCATTTT
TRBJ2-7 TRBD2 TRBV7-2 few CASSLGLAGGLYEQYF TGTGCCAGCAGCTTAGGGCTAGCGGGAGGTCTATACGAGCAGTACTTC
TRBJ2-7 TRBD1 TRBV6-5 NA CASRPGQGKYF TGTGCCAGTAGACCGGGACAGGGTAAGTACTTC
TRBJ2-1 NA TRBV19 NA CASSLDRRGLAGYGQFF TGTGCCAGTAGCCTGGACAGGAGGGGGCTAGCAGGCTATGGGCAGTTCTTC
TRBJ2-7 TRBD1 TRBV5-4 NA CASSFKTGGSYEQYF TGTGCCAGCAGCTTTAAGACAGGGGGTTCTTACGAGCAGTACTTC
TRBJ1-2 TRBD1 TRBV12-5 NA CASGSPDRGVYGYTF TGTGCTAGTGGTTCGCCCGACAGGGGGGTATACGGCTACACCTTC
TRBJ2-7 NA TRBV6-6 NA CASSPRREQYF TGTGCCAGCAGCCCTAGACGCGAGCAGTACTTC
TRBJ2-7 TRBD2 TRBV5-1 NA CASSPGTSGGWYF TGCGCCAGCAGCCCTGGGACTAGCGGGGGTTGGTACTTC